Reported below is one T cell receptor (beta chain). This specimen belongs to a study of shared clonotypes between healthy human individuals. CDR1 and CDR2 from the germline V gene are LGHNA and YNFKEQ. The J segment lost 6 bases and the V segment lost 5 bases, leaving 9 bases of the junction unmatched. The CDR3 runs 16 residues. The donor cohort consisted entirely of Caucasian adults residing in Nashville, Tennessee. It was around 100 million PBMCs that unsorted samples used for genomic DNA. Using immunoSEQ multiplex PCR, the repertoire was profiled, and TCRdb retains in-frame clones only, with some absent. Among approximately 500,000 clones listed, about 85% were seen once.

The source material was PBMCs. The chain combines TRBV4-2 with TRBJ1-5; TRBD1 aligns across 11 bases. The origin of this receptor is a woman aged 40 to 50 in good health. Some clones in this sample may be carry-over from other donors' samples. CDR3 in amino acids: CASSLDGGTGGQPQHF. CDR3 coding DNA: TGTGCCAGCAGCTTGGATGGCGGGACAGGGGGTCAGCCCCAGCATTTT.